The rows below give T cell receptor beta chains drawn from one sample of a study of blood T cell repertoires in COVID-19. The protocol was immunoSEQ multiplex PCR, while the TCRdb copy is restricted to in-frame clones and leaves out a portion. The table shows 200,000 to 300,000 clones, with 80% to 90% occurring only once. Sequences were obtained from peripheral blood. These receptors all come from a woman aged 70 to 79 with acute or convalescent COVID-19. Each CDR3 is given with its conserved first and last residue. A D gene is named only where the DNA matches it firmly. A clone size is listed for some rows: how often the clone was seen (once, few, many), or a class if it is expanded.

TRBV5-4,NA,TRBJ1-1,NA,TGTGCCAGCAGCTTACCGGGTATGAACACTGAAGCTTTCTTT,CASSLPGMNTEAFF
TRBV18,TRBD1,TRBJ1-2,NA,TGTGCCAGCTCACCCCTCGGGACAGGCCAAGATGGCTACACCTTC,CASSPLGTGQDGYTF
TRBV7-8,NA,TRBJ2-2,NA,TGTGCCAGCAGCTTTTCCGGGATGAACACCGGGGAGCTGTTTTTT,CASSFSGMNTGELFF
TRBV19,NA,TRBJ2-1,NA,TGTGCCAGTAGTATAGTTGGAGGGTTCGCGATTGAGCAGTTCTTC,CASSIVGGFAIEQFF
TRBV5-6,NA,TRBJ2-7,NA,TGTGCCAGCAGCCCCGGCGCCAGCGCCTACGAGCAGTACTTC,CASSPGASAYEQYF
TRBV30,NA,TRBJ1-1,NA,TGTGCCTGGAGTTTTGGTGTTCTTAGATTGAACACTGAAGCTTTCTTT,CAWSFGVLRLNTEAFF
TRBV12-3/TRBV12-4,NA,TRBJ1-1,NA,TGTGCCAGCAGTTTACGACAGGTGGGGGAAGCTTTCTTT,CASSLRQVGEAFF
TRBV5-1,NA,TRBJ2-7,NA,TGCGCCAGCAGCTTAACAGGGACGGGCTCCTACGAGCAGTACTTC,CASSLTGTGSYEQYF
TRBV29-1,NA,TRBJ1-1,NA,TGCAGCGCTTTAATGAACACTGAAGCTTTCTTT,CSALMNTEAFF
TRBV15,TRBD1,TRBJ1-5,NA,TGTGCCACCAGCCCTGGACAGGACAATCAGCCCCAGCATTTT,CATSPGQDNQPQHF
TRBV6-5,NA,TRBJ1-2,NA,TGTGCCAGCAGTTACGGGGGGTTTGAGGGGAACTATGGCTACACCTTC,CASSYGGFEGNYGYTF
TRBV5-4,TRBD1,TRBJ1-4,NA,TGTGCCAGCAGCGTGGACAGGGGGCTGGAGGAAAAACTGTTTTTT,CASSVDRGLEEKLFF
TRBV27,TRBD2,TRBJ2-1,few,TGTGCCAGCAGTTTTGAACTAGCGGGGGGGCGGAATGAGCAGTTCTTC,CASSFELAGGRNEQFF
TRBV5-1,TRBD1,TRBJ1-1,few,TGCGCCAGCAGCTTGGACAGGGGGGTTATGAACACTGAAGCTTTCTTT,CASSLDRGVMNTEAFF
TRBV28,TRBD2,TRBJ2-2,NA,TGTGCCAGCAGTCAGACGGGAGGGGCCGGGGAGCTGTTTTTT,CASSQTGGAGELFF
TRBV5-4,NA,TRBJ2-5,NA,TGTGCCAGCAGCGCACAGGGTGGCCAAGAGACCCAGTACTTC,CASSAQGGQETQYF
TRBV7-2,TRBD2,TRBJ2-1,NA,TGTGCCAGCACCGCTAGCGGGGGGGAGGGTCAGTTCTTC,CASTASGGEGQFF
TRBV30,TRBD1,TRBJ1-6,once,TGTGCCTGGAGTCTGACAGGGAGATATAATTCACCCCTCCACTTT,CAWSLTGRYNSPLHF
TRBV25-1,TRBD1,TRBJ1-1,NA,TGTGCCAGCAGGAAACAGGGGGCCCTGAACACTGAAGCTTTCTTT,CASRKQGALNTEAFF
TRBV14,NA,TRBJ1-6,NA,TGTGCCAGCAGCCAACGGCAGGCCTATAATTCACCCCTCCACTTT,CASSQRQAYNSPLHF
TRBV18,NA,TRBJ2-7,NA,TGTGCCAGCTCACCCCCCTCGGGGTCAGGACTCCACGAGCAGTACTTC,CASSPPSGSGLHEQYF
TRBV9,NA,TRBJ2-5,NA,TGTGCCAGCAGCTTTTTACAAGAGACCCAGTACTTC,CASSFLQETQYF
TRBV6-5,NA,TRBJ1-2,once,TGTGCCAGCACCAAGGCCGGGGTAAACTATGGCTACACCTTC,CASTKAGVNYGYTF
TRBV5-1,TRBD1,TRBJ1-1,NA,TGCGCCAGCAGCTTGAGGACAGGGGGCCGGGTGAACACTGAAGCTTTCTTT,CASSLRTGGRVNTEAFF
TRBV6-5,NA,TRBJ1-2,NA,TGTGCCAGCCAGGGAGGGGTCTGGGGAGTCTATGGCTACACCTTC,CASQGGVWGVYGYTF
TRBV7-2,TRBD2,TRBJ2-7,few,TGTGCCAGCAGCTCGGGACTAGCGGCCTACGAGCAGTACTTC,CASSSGLAAYEQYF
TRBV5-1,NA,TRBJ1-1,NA,TGCGCCAGCAAAACAGGTCACGTCCTTCCGAACACTGAAGCTTTCTTT,CASKTGHVLPNTEAFF
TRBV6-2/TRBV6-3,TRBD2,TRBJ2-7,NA,TGTGCCAGCAGCCTGGGACTAGGAGGCTACGAGCAGTACTTC,CASSLGLGGYEQYF
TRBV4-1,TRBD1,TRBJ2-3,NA,TGCGCCAGCAGCCAGAACATCGGGACAGGGACAGATACGCAGTATTTT,CASSQNIGTGTDTQYF
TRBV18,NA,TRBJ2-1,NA,TGTGCCAGCTCACCACCTAACAGGGAAGGGAGCGATGAGCAGTTCTTC,CASSPPNREGSDEQFF
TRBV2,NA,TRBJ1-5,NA,TGTGCCAGCAGTGAAGAGGGGCCTCAGCCCCAGCATTTT,CASSEEGPQPQHF
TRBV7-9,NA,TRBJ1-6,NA,TGTGCCAGCAGCTTAGTACCGGATTCACCCCTCCACTTT,CASSLVPDSPLHF
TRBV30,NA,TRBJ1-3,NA,TGTGCCTGGAGTGCGGACAGTCACTCTGGAAACACCATATATTTT,CAWSADSHSGNTIYF
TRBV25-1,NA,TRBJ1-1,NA,TGTGCCAGCAGTGAATCCCAGACAGGCTTAGCTTTCTTT,CASSESQTGLAFF
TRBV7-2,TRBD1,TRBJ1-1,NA,TGTGCCAGCAGCTCCACCGGACAGGCCAACACTGAAGCTTTCTTT,CASSSTGQANTEAFF
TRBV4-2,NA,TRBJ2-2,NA,TGTGCCAGCAGCCAAGCCTCTAATGTGGGGGGGAACACCGGGGAGCTGTTTTTT,CASSQASNVGGNTGELFF
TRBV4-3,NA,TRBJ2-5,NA,TGCGCCAGCAGCCAAGCCCCGGGGATCGGGCGAGAGACCCAGTACTTC,CASSQAPGIGRETQYF
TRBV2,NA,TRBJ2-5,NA,TGTGCCAGCAGACGACAGGCCCCCCAAGAGACCCAGTACTTC,CASRRQAPQETQYF
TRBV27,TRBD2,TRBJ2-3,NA,TGTGCCAGCAGCCCCCTCAGGAGCGGGGCCGCGGGAGATACGCAGTATTTT,CASSPLRSGAAGDTQYF
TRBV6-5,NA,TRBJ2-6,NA,TGTGCCAGCAGGGCAGTGGGGGGAGCCAACGTCCTGACTTTC,CASRAVGGANVLTF
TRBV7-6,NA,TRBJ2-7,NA,TGTGCCAGCAGCCCCTATGACGAGCAGTACTTC,CASSPYDEQYF
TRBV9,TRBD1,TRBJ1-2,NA,TGTGCCAGCAGCCCCGGGGCAGGGGGGAACTATGGCTACACCTTC,CASSPGAGGNYGYTF
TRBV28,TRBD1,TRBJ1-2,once,TGTGCCAGCAGTTCCGGACAGGGGGCTTCTGGCTACACCTTC,CASSSGQGASGYTF
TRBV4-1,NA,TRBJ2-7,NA,TGCGCCAGCAGCCAAGGTTTACGACTTGGCGAGCAGTACTTC,CASSQGLRLGEQYF
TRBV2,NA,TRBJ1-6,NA,TGTGCCAGCAGTGAGAGGTATAATTCACCCCTCCACTTT,CASSERYNSPLHF
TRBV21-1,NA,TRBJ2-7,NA,TGTGCCAGCAGACTCGGACAGGGTTGCTACGAGCAGTACTTC,CASRLGQGCYEQYF
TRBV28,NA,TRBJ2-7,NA,TGTGCCAGCAGTTTTAGAAGAAACGAGCAGTACTTC,CASSFRRNEQYF
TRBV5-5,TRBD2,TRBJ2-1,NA,TGTGCCAGCACCCTGGGGTGGACGGGGGGAGTCAATGAGCAGTTCTTC,CASTLGWTGGVNEQFF
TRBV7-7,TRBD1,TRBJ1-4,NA,TGTGCCAGCAGCCCAGGGGGTACAACTAATGAAAAACTGTTTTTT,CASSPGGTTNEKLFF
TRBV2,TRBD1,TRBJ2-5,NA,TGTGCCAGCAGCGTCGACAGGGAAGAGACCCAGTACTTC,CASSVDREETQYF
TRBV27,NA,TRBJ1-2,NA,TGTGCCAGCATCAGTACCTGGGGGGGGGTTGGGGGCTACACCTTC,CASISTWGGVGGYTF
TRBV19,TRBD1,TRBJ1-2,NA,TGTGCCAGTAGTGTATCGAAGACAGGGGCCGGAGGCTACACCTTC,CASSVSKTGAGGYTF